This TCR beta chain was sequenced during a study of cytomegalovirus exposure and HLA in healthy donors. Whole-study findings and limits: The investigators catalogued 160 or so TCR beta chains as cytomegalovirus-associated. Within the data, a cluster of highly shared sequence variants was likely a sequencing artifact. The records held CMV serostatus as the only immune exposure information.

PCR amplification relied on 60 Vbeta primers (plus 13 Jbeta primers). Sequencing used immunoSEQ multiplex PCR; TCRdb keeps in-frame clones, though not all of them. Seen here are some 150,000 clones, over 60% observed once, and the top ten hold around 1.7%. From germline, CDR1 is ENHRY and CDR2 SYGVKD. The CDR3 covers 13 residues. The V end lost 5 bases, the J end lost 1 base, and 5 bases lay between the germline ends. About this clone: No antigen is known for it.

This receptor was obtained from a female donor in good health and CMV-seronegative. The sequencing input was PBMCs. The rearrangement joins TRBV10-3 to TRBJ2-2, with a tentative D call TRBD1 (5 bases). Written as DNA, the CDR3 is TGTGCCATCAGTACAGGGAACACCGGGGAGCTGTTTTTT. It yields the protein CAISTGNTGELFF.